The 9 T cell receptor beta chains listed next were all sequenced from one sample in a study of cytomegalovirus exposure and HLA in healthy donors. PCR primers comprised 60 Vbeta and 13 Jbeta primers. TCRdb's table, derived via immunoSEQ multiplex PCR, lists solely in-frame clones and lacks some. This table holds roughly 120,000 clones. The source material was PBMCs. All receptors come from a man younger than 35 in good health and CMV-seronegative.

The V gene is TRBV15, the J gene TRBJ2-7; 8 bases are a match to TRBD2. There are 15 residues in the CDR3. V trimming: 0 bases; J trimming: 2 bases; junction bases outside the gene matches: 3. The germline gives CDR1 LNHNV, CDR2 YYDKDF (reference sequence). CDR3: CATSRDPGGPYEQYF. For the CDR3, the DNA is TGTGCCACCAGCAGAGATCCGGGGGGGCCCTACGAGCAGTACTTC.

The chain uses TRBV5-1 and TRBJ2-2; no firm D call. CDR1 is SGHRS, CDR2 YFSETQ, per germline. The CDR3 length is 15 residues. V was clipped by 0 bases and J by 4 bases, with 10 bases between them. The CDR3, as DNA: TGCGCCAGCAGCTTGGGGGCCGGCAGCACCGGGGAGCTGTTTTTT. It codes for CASSLGAGSTGELFF.

The chain joins TRBV19 to TRBJ1-4; 8 nucleotides agree with TRBD1. The CDR3 totals 15 residues. V lost 6 bases and J lost 0; bases outside the gene matches: 3. Germline CDR1 reads LNHDA; CDR2 reads SQIVND (reference sequence). CDR3 nucleotide sequence: TGTGCCAGTAGGGACAGGGAGGCAACTAATGAAAAACTGTTTTTT. It yields the protein CASRDREATNEKLFF. Complete variable domain (other parts from reference TRBV19 and TRBJ1-4): DGGITQSPKYLFRKEGQNVTLSCEQNLNHDAMYWYRQDPGQGLRLIYYSQIVNDFQKGDIAEGYSVSREKKESFPLTVTSAQKNPTAFYLCASRDREATNEKLFFGSGTQLSVL.

V gene TRBV7-6 combines with J gene TRBJ1-4, with 7 bases lining up with TRBD1. With V trimmed by 4 bases and J by 7 bases, 6 bases remained unmatched. The CDR3 consists of 14 residues. Germline V gene lookup returns CDR1 SGHVS and CDR2 FNYEAQ. This chain's CDR3 is CASSSNRGGEKLFF. CDR3 DNA: TGTGCCAGCAGCTCCAACAGGGGTGGTGAAAAACTGTTTTTT.

The chain carries TRBV2 and TRBJ2-1, with TRBD2 matching over 10 bases. Germline lookup yields CDR1 SNHLY and CDR2 FYNNEI. The CDR3 covers 14 residues. V was pared by 6 bases and J by 8 bases, with 7 bases of the junction left unmatched. CDR3 coding DNA: TGTGCCAGCAGGCCATACCTAGCGGGGGATGAGCAGTTCTTC. Its protein product is CASRPYLAGDEQFF.

CDR3 loop: CASSDSPNTEAFF. The CDR3 DNA is TGTGCCAGCAGCGACTCCCCGAACACTGAAGCTTTCTTT. The J gene is TRBJ1-1, the V gene TRBV9; no reliable D call. There are 13 residues in the CDR3. Germline V gene sequence: CDR1 SGDLS, CDR2 YYNGEE. V lost 3 bases and J lost 1, with 7 bases in between.

V and J are TRBV4-1 and TRBJ1-2, with 7 bases lining up with TRBD1. Germline CDR1 and CDR2: MGHRA and YSYEKL. V trimming: 0 bases; J trimming: 7 bases; junction bases outside the gene matches: 8. The CDR3 runs 15 residues. CDR3 sequence (DNA): TGCGCCAGCAGCCAAGATCTGACAGGGATAAGTGGCTACACCTTC. Translating gives CASSQDLTGISGYTF.

The chain links TRBV30 to TRBJ2-7, with D tentatively TRBD1 (6 bases). Germline V gene lookup returns CDR1 GTSNPN and CDR2 SVGIG (reference sequence). The CDR3 covers 19 residues. Trimming removed 0 bases at V and 6 bases at J, with 30 bases between. CDR3 loop: CAWSVGASRGRGWKGEQYF. The CDR3 DNA follows: TGTGCCTGGAGTGTAGGCGCCTCTAGGGGTAGGGGGTGGAAGGGCGAGCAGTACTTC.

The chain links TRBV5-6 to TRBJ2-2; 9 positions agree with TRBD2. Germline V gene sequence: CDR1 SGHDT, CDR2 YYEEEE. V trimming: 3 bases; J trimming: 9 bases; junction bases outside the gene matches: 9. The CDR3 extends over 15 amino acids. The CDR3 coding sequence is TGTGCCAGCAGCTCCCTCCCTAGCGGGGATAGGGAGCTGTTTTTT. Translated, it gives CASSSLPSGDRELFF.